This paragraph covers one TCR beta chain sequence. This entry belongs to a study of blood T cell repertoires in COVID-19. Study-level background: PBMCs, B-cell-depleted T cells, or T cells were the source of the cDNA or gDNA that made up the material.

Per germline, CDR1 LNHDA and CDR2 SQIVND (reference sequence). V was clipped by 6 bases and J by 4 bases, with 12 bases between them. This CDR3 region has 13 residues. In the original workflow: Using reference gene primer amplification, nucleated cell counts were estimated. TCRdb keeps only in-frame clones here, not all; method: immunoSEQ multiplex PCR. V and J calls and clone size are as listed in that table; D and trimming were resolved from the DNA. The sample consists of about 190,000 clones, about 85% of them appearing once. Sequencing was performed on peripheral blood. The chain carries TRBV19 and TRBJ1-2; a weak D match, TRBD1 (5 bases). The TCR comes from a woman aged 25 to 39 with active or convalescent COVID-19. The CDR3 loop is CASRIGGGYGYTF. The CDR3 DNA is TGTGCCAGTAGAATTGGGGGGGGCTATGGCTACACCTTC.